These 7 T cell receptor beta chains were sequenced from one sample in a study of T cell repertoires in ileal Crohn's disease. Generated by immunoSEQ multiplex PCR, the TCRdb table keeps only in-frame clones and is missing some. The sample shows some 15,000 clones, 85% to 95% of them seen only once. The material sequenced was ileal tissue. The origin of the receptors is an adult with Crohn's disease.

The table lists this clone with a count of one. The V gene is TRBV5-6, the J gene TRBJ1-1, with D perhaps TRBD1 (6 bases). V was pared by 4 bases and J by 0 bases, with 7 bases between. CDR1 is SGHDT, CDR2 YYEEEE, per germline. The CDR3 extends over 13 amino acids. CDR3 sequence: CASSRTVNTEAFF. CDR3 sequence (DNA): TGTGCCAGCAGCCGGACAGTGAACACTGAAGCTTTCTTT.

This chain links TRBV23-1 with TRBJ2-5; 10 positions agree with TRBD1. TRBV23-1 is an ORF, and what it does is uncertain. V shed 11 bases, J shed 4 bases, and the junction held 13 bases outside the gene matches. The CDR3 is made up of 15 amino acids. In nucleotides, the CDR3 is TGCGCCTTCCTCCGACAGGGGGCGCGTTCAGAGACCCAGTACTTC. It translates to CAFLRQGARSETQYF.

The chain recombines TRBV7-8 with TRBJ1-4; D not resolved. V dropped 2 bases and J dropped 0 bases, with 10 bases sitting between them. There are 16 residues in the CDR3. Germline-derived CDR1 and CDR2 are SGHVS and FQNEAQ. CDR3 sequence: CASSLRGGPTNEKLFF. For the CDR3, the DNA is TGTGCCAGCAGCTTAAGAGGTGGCCCAACTAATGAAAAACTGTTTTTT. Complete variable domain (other parts from reference TRBV7-8 and TRBJ1-4): GAGVSQSPRYKVAKRGQDVALRCDPISGHVSLFWYQQALGQGPEFLTYFQNEAQLDKSGLPSDRFFAERPEGSVSTLKIQRTQQEDSAVYLCASSLRGGPTNEKLFFGSGTQLSVL.

This chain connects TRBV4-2 to TRBJ2-2, with D possibly TRBD2 on 6 matching bases. The V and J ends lost 3 bases and 3 bases respectively, with 11 bases between them. This CDR3 has 15 residues. CDR1 is LGHNA, CDR2 YNFKEQ, per germline. The CDR3 nucleotides are TGTGCCAGCAGCCACCCAGAGCGGGACACCGGGGAGCTGTTTTTT. It yields the protein CASSHPERDTGELFF.

This chain uses TRBV5-1 with TRBJ2-1; 7 bases match TRBD2. Germline V gene sequence: CDR1 SGHRS, CDR2 YFSETQ. Trimming cost V 0 bases and J 5 bases; bases outside gene matches: 11. The CDR3 sequence is 17 residues long. CDR3 nucleotide sequence: TGCGCCAGCAGCTTGGCCGTCGGACTAGTAGCTCACAATGAGCAGTTCTTC. It encodes CASSLAVGLVAHNEQFF.

The rearrangement uses TRBV6-1 and TRBJ1-4, with 8 positions matching TRBD1. Looked up from germline, CDR1 is MNHNS and CDR2 is SASEGT. V gave up 2 bases and J gave up 8 bases; unmatched junction bases: 7. This CDR3 is 15 amino acids long. The CDR3 DNA follows: TGTGCCAGCAGTGAACGGGGACAGGAATTGGAAAAACTGTTTTTT. Protein sequence: CASSERGQELEKLFF.

The CDR3 here is CASSRSANSKETQYF. The CDR3 DNA reads TGTGCCAGCAGCAGAAGTGCGAACAGTAAAGAGACCCAGTACTTC. The chain is built from TRBV2 and TRBJ2-5; D is uncertain. The CDR3 loop spans 15 amino acids. The germline V gene encodes CDR1 SNHLY and CDR2 FYNNEI. The V gene lost 6 bases and the J gene lost 3 bases, with 17 bases spanning the gap.